The 19 T cell receptor beta chains below come from one sample, sequenced in a study of blood T cell repertoires in COVID-19. Some clones are missing from TCRdb's copy, which holds only in-frame ones; the method was immunoSEQ multiplex PCR. The table shows roughly 200,000 clones, with around 82% occurring only once. Sequenced: peripheral blood. The receptors derive from a man between 45 and 60 years old with active or convalescent COVID-19.

CDR3 loop: CASSLVPRTSTDTQYF. The CDR3 DNA follows: TGCGCCAGCAGCTTAGTGCCTCGGACTAGCACAGATACGCAGTATTTT. This chain joins TRBV5-1 and TRBJ2-3, with D perhaps matching TRBD2 (5 bases). V lost 2 bases, J lost 0 bases, and 13 bases lay in between. The CDR3 covers 16 residues. Germline CDR1 is SGHRS and CDR2 is YFSETQ.

Written as DNA, the CDR3 is TGTGCCAGCAGTGAAGCCGAGGCCCCGACGCAGTATTTT. Amino acid sequence: CASSEAEAPTQYF. The chain combines TRBV2 with TRBJ2-3; D unresolved. The germline V gene encodes CDR1 SNHLY and CDR2 FYNNEI. V was pared by 0 bases and J by 9 bases, with 10 bases between. This CDR3 has 13 amino acids.

The chain is built from TRBV30 and TRBJ1-5; possibly TRBD1 for D (5 bases). CDR3 length: 13 amino acids. V lost 1 base and J 5 bases, leaving 9 bases between the germline ends. Germline CDR1 is GTSNPN and CDR2 is SVGIG (reference sequence). The CDR3 protein is CAWSDGGDQPQHF. As DNA, the CDR3 is TGTGCCTGGAGTGACGGGGGGGATCAGCCCCAGCATTTT.

This chain uses TRBV3-1 (or the pseudogene TRBV3-2) with TRBJ2-7, with D perhaps TRBD2 (6 bases). The CDR3 sequence is 15 residues long. Germline V CDR1 and CDR2: LGHDT, YNNKEL (reference sequence). Trimming took 1 base from V and 0 from J, leaving 10 bases between them. The CDR3 reads CASSQGPGDSYEQYF. CDR3 DNA: TGTGCCAGCAGCCAAGGCCCGGGGGACTCCTACGAGCAGTACTTC.

The genes are TRBV30 and TRBJ1-5, with D perhaps TRBD1 (6 bases). Trimming stripped 2 bases from V and 3 bases from J, with 17 bases between. CDR1 GTSNPN and CDR2 SVGIG come from the germline V gene (reference sequence). This CDR3 has 16 residues. DNA for the CDR3: TGTGCCTGGAGTACCCCGGGAGGGGGACTCAATCAGCCCCAGCATTTT. This sequence encodes CAWSTPGGGLNQPQHF.

V is TRBV2 and J is TRBJ2-1, with a weak D call TRBD1 (5 bases). This CDR3 has 17 amino acids. The germline V gene encodes CDR1 SNHLY and CDR2 FYNNEI. V was shortened by 3 bases and J by 9 bases, with 24 bases between the two germline ends. CDR3 amino acids: CASSDSLTDPNDGEQFF. CDR3 DNA: TGTGCCAGCAGTGACTCCCTGACAGACCCAAATGATGGTGAGCAGTTCTTC.

The rearrangement joins TRBV5-5 to TRBJ1-2; 7 nucleotides line up with TRBD1. The CDR3 has 15 residues. Germline loops: CDR1 SGHKS, CDR2 YYEKEE (reference sequence). The V and J ends lost 2 bases and 0 bases, in that order; junction bases with no gene match: 4. CDR3 nucleotide sequence: TGTGCCAGCAGCTTTTCGACAGGGTCTAACTATGGCTACACCTTC. This translates into CASSFSTGSNYGYTF.

The chain's CDR3 is CASSHSQQGYDTEAFF. The CDR3, as DNA: TGCGCCAGCAGCCATTCGCAACAGGGGTATGACACTGAAGCTTTCTTT. This chain uses TRBV4-1 with TRBJ1-1, with 7 positions matching TRBD1. J was trimmed by 3 bases and V by 3 bases; bases with no gene match: 10. CDR1 is MGHRA and CDR2 is YSYEKL in the germline V gene. The CDR3 spans 16 residues.

This clone was found a few times. The V and J genes are TRBV28 and TRBJ1-5, with a weak D call TRBD1 (5 bases). V lost 2 bases, J lost 5 bases, and 7 bases lay in between. The CDR3 consists of 13 residues. Germline V gene lookup returns CDR1 MDHEN and CDR2 SYDVKM. The CDR3 loop reads CASSLPGDQPQHF. As DNA, the CDR3 is TGTGCCAGCAGTTTACCGGGGGATCAGCCCCAGCATTTT.

This chain links TRBV12-5 with TRBJ2-2; perhaps TRBD2 as D (6 bases). The germline V gene encodes CDR1 LGHNT and CDR2 FRNRAP. V was shortened by 1 base and J by 6 bases, with 9 bases between the two germline ends. The CDR3 spans 14 residues. The CDR3 loop reads CASGLGGGAGELFF. The CDR3 nucleotides read TGTGCTAGTGGTTTGGGGGGAGGTGCCGGGGAGCTGTTTTTT.

For this clone: It is unclear where the CDR3 begins or ends on the DNA, so no DNA is shown, and the CDR3 is as TCRdb lists it. The chain couples TRBV12-2 to TRBJ1-5. TRBV12-2 is an annotated pseudogene. Inclusive of both ends, the CDR3 amounts to 20 amino acids. The CDR3 protein is CASRPFAPGGVGRGNQPQHF.

The CDR3 loop is CASSELRRAGEEQYF. The CDR3, as DNA: TGTGCCAGCAGTGAATTGCGGCGGGCGGGAGAGGAGCAGTACTTC. The V and J genes are TRBV25-1 and TRBJ2-7, with 7 bases matching TRBD2. V lost 1 base to trimming and J lost 7 bases; unmatched junction nucleotides: 10. Germline-derived CDR1 and CDR2 are MGHDK and SYGVNS. This CDR3 contains 15 residues.

The V and J genes are TRBV7-3 and TRBJ2-1, with 7 bases lining up with TRBD2. Germline V gene data show CDR1 as SGHTA and CDR2 as FQGTGA. The CDR3 runs to 14 residues. With V trimmed by 5 bases and J by 9 bases, 10 bases remained unmatched. CDR3 sequence: CASSLGGGFSEQFF. In DNA form, the CDR3 reads TGTGCCAGCAGCCTCGGGGGAGGGTTCAGTGAGCAGTTCTTC.

The chain employs TRBV7-6 and TRBJ1-6; D remains unclear. Germline V CDR1 and CDR2: SGHVS, FNYEAQ. V was trimmed by 1 base and J by 8 bases, leaving 15 bases between them. The CDR3 contains 16 residues. CDR3 coding DNA: TGTGCCAGCAGCTTAGGGGCAGTCGGGAGCGATTCACCCCTCCACTTT. Its translation: CASSLGAVGSDSPLHF. Complete variable domain (other parts from reference TRBV7-6 and TRBJ1-6): GAGVSQSPRYKVTKRGQDVALRCDPISGHVSLYWYRQALGQGPEFLTYFNYEAQQDKSGLPNDRFSAERPEGSISTLTIQRTEQRDSAMYRCASSLGAVGSDSPLHFGNGTRLTVT.

V gene TRBV6-1 combines with J gene TRBJ1-6; a possible D gene is TRBD1 (6 bases). The germline V gene has CDR1 MNHNS and CDR2 SASEGT. V lost 2 bases, J lost 10 bases, and 15 bases lay in between. The CDR3 length is 15 residues. The CDR3 DNA reads as TGTGCCAGCAGTGAAAGGGCAGGGGAGGGATCACCCCTCCACTTT. It encodes CASSERAGEGSPLHF.

V and J are TRBV7-3 and TRBJ2-3; D might be TRBD2 (6 bases). Germline V lookup: CDR1 SGHTA, CDR2 FQGTGA. The CDR3 length is 16 residues. Trimming stripped 1 base from V and 4 bases from J, with 15 bases between. This CDR3 is CASSLNGPGLADTQYF. The CDR3 bases are TGTGCCAGCAGCTTAAATGGACCGGGACTTGCAGATACGCAGTATTTT.

The genes are TRBV5-1 and TRBJ2-5; TRBD1 aligns across 7 bases. Germline lookup yields CDR1 SGHRS and CDR2 YFSETQ. Trimming at V came to 4 bases and at J to 5 bases, leaving 8 bases not matched to a gene. The CDR3 totals 14 residues. The CDR3 spells CASSLLQGMETQYF. CDR3 DNA: TGCGCCAGCAGCCTGTTACAGGGGATGGAGACCCAGTACTTC.

The chain carries TRBV6-5 and TRBJ1-5; 8 bases are a match to TRBD1. Germline assignment: CDR1 MNHEY and CDR2 SVGAGI. There are 13 residues in the CDR3. Unmatched junction bases numbered 7, after V lost 8 bases and J lost 7 bases. DNA for the CDR3: TGTGCCAGCGGGACAGGAAGTCGGCAGCCCCAGCATTTT. Translated: CASGTGSRQPQHF.

The chain employs TRBV29-1 and TRBJ1-2, with TRBD1 identical over 9 bases. Per the germline V gene, CDR1 is SQVTM and CDR2 is ANQGSEA. Germline trimming cut 2 bases from V and 8 bases from J; bases unmatched to any gene: 9. This CDR3 spans 14 amino acids. The CDR3 reads CSVETGQGRGGYTF. CDR3 DNA sequence: TGCAGCGTTGAAACGGGACAGGGCCGAGGAGGCTACACCTTC.